The 29 T cell receptor beta chains given below trace back to one sample, sequenced in a study of blood T cell repertoires in COVID-19. The method was immunoSEQ multiplex PCR; TCRdb's version includes in-frame clones alone and lacks a portion of them. Of about 170,000 clones in the sample, around 88% were seen once. The source material was PBMCs or T cells enriched from blood (not recorded which). The receptors originated from a woman aged 50 to 60 in a cohort exposed to, infected with or recovered from COVID-19 (not recorded which).

CDR3 residues: CASNSGGQETQYF. DNA of the CDR3: TGTGCCAGCAATAGCGGGGGTCAAGAGACCCAGTACTTC. The chain combines TRBV7-2 with TRBJ2-5; 9 positions agree with TRBD2. The CDR3 runs to 13 residues. Trimming removed 7 bases from V and 2 bases from J; junction bases left unmatched: 2. CDR1 SGHTA and CDR2 FQGNSA come from the germline V gene.

V and J are TRBV28 and TRBJ2-1; D is unclear. Trimming cost V 3 bases and J 8 bases, with 17 bases left between them. The V gene's germline CDR1 is MDHEN and CDR2 SYDVKM. The CDR3 sequence is 15 residues long. The DNA for the CDR3 is TGTGCCAGCAGTTTCGACCTTGGGTTTGAGGATGAGCAGTTCTTC. Protein: CASSFDLGFEDEQFF.

The V call is TRBV14, the J call TRBJ2-5, with D uncertain. Looked up from germline, CDR1 is SGHDN and CDR2 is FVKESK. The CDR3 spans 15 residues. Trimming took off 0 bases at V and 5 bases at J, with 13 bases between the two ends. CDR3 amino acids: CASSQEQSSEETQYF. DNA of the CDR3: TGTGCCAGCAGCCAAGAACAGAGTTCCGAGGAGACCCAGTACTTC.

The chain carries TRBV5-1 and TRBJ1-1, with a possible D match to TRBD1 (5 bases). The germline V and J ends were trimmed by 2 bases and 5 bases, with 13 bases remaining between them. This CDR3 is built from 14 residues. Germline V gene lookup returns CDR1 SGHRS and CDR2 YFSETQ. The CDR3 DNA reads as TGCGCCAGCAGCTTCCAAAGGGGCGATACTGAAGCTTTCTTT. This gives the protein CASSFQRGDTEAFF.

This clone was seen only a few times. J is TRBJ2-1 and V is TRBV9, with 10 nucleotides matching TRBD2. The V gene end was trimmed by 4 bases and the J gene end by 4 bases; junction bases not matched to a gene: 11. The CDR3 has 17 residues. Germline V gives CDR1 SGDLS, CDR2 YYNGEE. CDR3 residues: CASSPQPGLATYNEQFF. The CDR3 nucleotides are TGTGCCAGCAGCCCTCAACCGGGACTAGCGACATACAATGAGCAGTTCTTC.

This sequence joins TRBV6-5 and TRBJ1-1; D is uncertain. CDR1 is MNHEY and CDR2 is SVGAGI in the germline V gene. The V end lost 5 bases, the J end lost 6 bases, and 10 bases lay between the germline ends. CDR3 length: 12 residues. CDR3 in amino acids: CASSPNSPEAFF. DNA of the CDR3: TGTGCCAGCAGTCCGAACAGCCCTGAAGCTTTCTTT.

Comments on this clone: This CDR3 is also generated by other DNA sequences in the sample. This rearrangement joins TRBV27 to TRBJ2-7; 12 positions agree with TRBD2. CDR1 and CDR2 from the germline V gene are MNHEY and SMNVEV (reference sequence). The ends lost 5 bases at V and 0 bases at J; junction bases unmatched: 2. This CDR3 has 15 residues. The CDR3 region is CASSLAGGDSYEQYF. CDR3 DNA: TGTGCCAGCAGTCTAGCGGGGGGGGACTCCTACGAGCAGTACTTC.

This sequence joins TRBV18 and TRBJ1-2; 8 bases fit TRBD1. The V gene's germline CDR1 is KGHSH and CDR2 LQKENI. The V segment lost 3 bases and the J segment 6 bases; nucleotides outside the gene matches: 12. The CDR3 covers 16 residues. In DNA form, the CDR3 reads TGTGCCAGCTCACCCCCCCGGCAGGGGGCGCGGGATGGCTACACCTTC. Protein: CASSPPRQGARDGYTF.

The chain uses TRBV7-2 and TRBJ2-5; no firm D call. V gave up 1 base and J gave up 2 bases, with 5 bases separating them. The CDR3 extends over 13 amino acids. CDR1 SGHTA and CDR2 FQGNSA come from the germline V gene. CDR3: CASSLVSQETQYF. DNA for the CDR3: TGTGCCAGCAGCTTAGTTAGTCAAGAGACCCAGTACTTC. Full variable domain (missing parts from reference TRBV7-2 and TRBJ2-5): GAGVSQSPSNKVTEKGKDVELRCDPISGHTALYWYRQSLGQGLEFLIYFQGNSAPDKSGLPSDRFSAERTGGSVSTLTIQRTQQEDSAVYLCASSLVSQETQYFGPGTRLLVL.

The chain combines TRBV11-2 with TRBJ2-3; 8 nucleotides align to TRBD2. The CDR3 consists of 16 residues. The germline CDR1 and CDR2 sequences are SGHAT and FQNNGV. J gave up 0 bases and V 4 bases, and 6 bases lay outside the gene matches. This CDR3 is CASSWSGGGSTDTQYF. CDR3 bases: TGTGCCAGCAGCTGGTCCGGGGGGGGAAGCACAGATACGCAGTATTTT.

The chain links TRBV27 to TRBJ2-6; no clear D. Trimming pared 4 bases from V and 0 bases from J, leaving 7 bases between. Germline CDR1 reads MNHEY; CDR2 reads SMNVEV (reference sequence). This CDR3 has 15 amino acids. The DNA for the CDR3 is TGTGCCAGCAGTTCCCTTCTCTCTGGGGCCAACGTCCTGACTTTC. Translation: CASSSLLSGANVLTF.

This clone has only one observation. The chain joins TRBV4-3 to TRBJ1-2, with D possibly TRBD1 on 5 matching bases. This CDR3 comprises 14 residues. CDR1 LGHNA and CDR2 YSLEER come from the germline V gene. V lost 0 bases and J lost 5, with 10 bases in between. CDR3 DNA: TGCGCCAGCAGCCAAGATAGGTCAGGGTATGGCTACACCTTC. This gives the protein CASSQDRSGYGYTF.

The chain combines TRBV5-8 with TRBJ2-1; weak D call: TRBD2 (6 bases). V lost 6 bases to trimming and J lost 4 bases, with 14 bases between them. There are 14 residues in the CDR3. From germline, CDR1 is SGHTS and CDR2 YDEGEE. The CDR3 spells CASNRGDSYNEQFF. The CDR3 DNA reads TGTGCCAGCAACCGCGGGGATAGTTACAATGAGCAGTTCTTC.

The J gene is TRBJ1-2, the V gene TRBV5-6; 7 bases map to TRBD1. The ends lost 4 bases at V and 13 bases at J; junction bases unmatched: 19. The CDR3 totals 15 residues. CDR1 is SGHDT, CDR2 YYEEEE, per germline. CDR3 DNA sequence: TGTGCCAGCAGCCCGCGGGTTTTGAGGAGGGGGCTTTTCACCTTC. Protein sequence: CASSPRVLRRGLFTF.

The chain combines TRBV13 with TRBJ1-6; 7 bases line up with TRBD1. The CDR3 sequence is 14 residues long. Germline V gene data show CDR1 as PRHDT and CDR2 as FYEKMQ (reference sequence). The junction had 6 bases not matched to a gene; V was cut back by 5 bases and J by 8 bases. The CDR3 sequence: CASSDQGVYSPLHF. In nucleotides, the CDR3 is TGTGCCAGCAGCGACCAGGGGGTATATTCACCCCTCCACTTT.

The chain uses TRBV13 and TRBJ2-3, with 9 bases that match TRBD2. J was trimmed by 4 bases and V by 6 bases; bases with no gene match: 11. The CDR3 has 16 amino acids. Germline lookup yields CDR1 PRHDT and CDR2 FYEKMQ (reference sequence). CDR3 in amino acids: CASRRWGRGGADTQYF. The CDR3 DNA reads TGTGCCAGCAGACGCTGGGGGCGGGGGGGCGCAGATACGCAGTATTTT.

The chain has TRBV4-1 and TRBJ1-1; D unclear. The V gene's germline CDR1 is MGHRA and CDR2 YSYEKL. The length of the CDR3 is 14 residues. V shed 4 bases and J shed 3 bases, with 12 bases lying between them. In DNA form, the CDR3 reads TGCGCCAGCAGCCCATACGACACGGACACTGAAGCTTTCTTT. It translates to CASSPYDTDTEAFF.

The V and J genes are TRBV2 and TRBJ2-5; 13 bases align to TRBD2. The V segment lost 7 bases and the J segment 5 bases; nucleotides outside the gene matches: 7. This CDR3 is built from 15 residues. The germline V gene encodes CDR1 SNHLY and CDR2 FYNNEI. The CDR3 region is CASTMEGLAGETQYF. CDR3 coding DNA: TGTGCCAGCACCATGGAGGGACTAGCGGGGGAGACCCAGTACTTC.

The rearrangement links TRBV5-1 to TRBJ2-1; unclear D gene. The CDR3 spans 15 residues. Looked up from germline, CDR1 is SGHRS and CDR2 is YFSETQ. V was clipped by 0 bases and J by 1 base, with 8 bases between them. CDR3 coding DNA: TGCGCCAGCAGCTTGGTGGCTGAATCCTACAATGAGCAGTTCTTC. Its translation is CASSLVAESYNEQFF.

This chain uses TRBV2 with TRBJ1-4; 7 nucleotides line up with TRBD1. V shed 6 bases and J 4 bases; nucleotides not matched to a gene: 5. This CDR3 contains 14 residues. Germline values: CDR1 SNHLY, CDR2 FYNNEI. The CDR3 spells CASRQGEYNEKLFF. The CDR3 DNA reads TGTGCCAGCAGGCAGGGGGAATATAATGAAAAACTGTTTTTT.

This chain joins TRBV18 and TRBJ2-1, with a weak D call TRBD2 (5 bases). The CDR3 is made up of 14 amino acids. The V and J ends lost 6 bases and 5 bases respectively, with 14 bases between them. Looked up from germline, CDR1 is KGHSH and CDR2 is LQKENI. CDR3 region: CASSPVDSDNEQFF. In DNA form, the CDR3 reads TGTGCCAGCTCCCCAGTGGACTCGGACAATGAGCAGTTCTTC.

The chain joins TRBV3-1 (or the pseudogene TRBV3-2) to TRBJ1-1; 8 bases are shared with TRBD1. With 4 bases clipped from V and 5 bases from J, the junction kept 12 bases outside the gene matches. The CDR3 length is 16 residues. Germline V gene data show CDR1 as LGHDT and CDR2 as YNNKEL (reference sequence). Written as DNA, the CDR3 is TGTGCCAGCAGCCTCCATGCCGGCAGGGGGCCTACTGAAGCTTTCTTT. Its protein is CASSLHAGRGPTEAFF.

This clone was seen just once. The genes are TRBV1 and TRBJ1-2; TRBD1 is the table's D call, not checked against the DNA. TRBV1 is listed as a pseudogene. The CDR3 is 14 residues long. CDR3 DNA sequence: TGCACCAGCAGCCAAGAAGCGACAGGGGAGGGCTACACCTTC. Protein: CTSSQEATGEGYTF.

V gene TRBV9 combines with J gene TRBJ2-1; 10 bases agree with TRBD2. This CDR3 is built from 18 residues. Germline loops: CDR1 SGDLS, CDR2 YYNGEE. V gave up 3 bases and J gave up 2 bases; unmatched junction bases: 11. The CDR3, as DNA: TGTGCCAGCAGCGCCAACCCCAGGACTAGCGGAACCTACAATGAGCAGTTCTTC. It codes for CASSANPRTSGTYNEQFF.

The chain has TRBV28 and TRBJ1-1; 8 bases agree with TRBD1. J lost 0 bases, V lost 5 bases, and 5 bases had no gene match. This CDR3 is built from 15 residues. CDR1 is MDHEN and CDR2 is SYDVKM in the germline V gene. CDR3 bases: TGTGCCAGCAGTGTTCGACAGGGGCTGAACACTGAAGCTTTCTTT. Protein: CASSVRQGLNTEAFF.

This rearrangement joins TRBV18 to TRBJ2-7; 7 nucleotides line up with TRBD1. The CDR3 runs 13 residues. Germline CDR1 KGHSH, CDR2 LQKENI. The CDR3 here is CASSRSPKTGLLV. CDR3 DNA sequence: TGTGCCAGCTCACGCAGCCCAAAGACAGGGCTCCTCGTC.

This clone showed up many times. The chain carries TRBV19 and TRBJ2-1; D unresolved. This CDR3 is 14 amino acids long. Germline V gene lookup returns CDR1 LNHDA and CDR2 SQIVND (reference sequence). Trimming cost V 3 bases and J 8 bases, with 14 bases left between them. The CDR3 DNA sequence: TGTGCCAGTAGTATTGGCTCTCCGATCTATGAGCAGTTCTTC. Amino acid sequence: CASSIGSPIYEQFF. The complete variable domain, with remaining parts taken from reference TRBV19 and TRBJ2-1, reads DGGITQSPKYLFRKEGQNVTLSCEQNLNHDAMYWYRQDPGQGLRLIYYSQIVNDFQKGDIAEGYSVSREKKESFPLTVTSAQKNPTAFYLCASSIGSPIYEQFFGPGTRLTVL.

The rearrangement uses TRBV2 and TRBJ2-1; 13 bases agree with TRBD2. V was clipped by 2 bases and J by 6 bases; unmatched bases: 13. The germline V gene has CDR1 SNHLY and CDR2 FYNNEI. CDR3 size: 19 residues. CDR3 sequence (DNA): TGTGCCAGCAGTGAAAGAAGGTCTACTAGCGGGAGGGCCGGCAATGAGCAGTTCTTC. Its protein product is CASSERRSTSGRAGNEQFF.

The CDR3, as DNA: TGTGCCACCAGTGACCCACCGGGGGGCACCTACAATGAGCAGTTCTTC. This codes for CATSDPPGGTYNEQFF. The rearrangement links TRBV24-1 to TRBJ2-1, with a tentative D call TRBD2 (7 bases). The V gene lost 4 bases and the J gene lost 2 bases, with 14 bases spanning the gap. The germline V gene encodes CDR1 KGHDR and CDR2 SFDVKD. CDR3 length: 16 residues.